The 28 T cell receptor beta chains reported below all come from one sample, sequenced in a study of graft-versus-host responses after intestinal transplantation. Method: immunoSEQ multiplex PCR; TCRdb's copy keeps in-frame clones and lacks some. This table has around 71,000 clones, 80% to 95% appearing once. The source material was bone marrow, sampled around 730 days after intestinal transplantation. Every receptor here comes from a human patient who received an intestinal transplant, so some T cells may come from the graft donor.

Concerning this clone itself: The junction departs from the called germline gene at one end, perhaps through a read error. Within the sample, other DNA sequences also encode this same CDR3. The V and J genes are TRBV5-1 and TRBJ2-3; 9 bases match TRBD2. The germline CDR1 and CDR2 sequences are SGHRS and YFSETQ. This CDR3 has 15 residues. CDR3 sequence: CASSYGLASTDTQYF. The CDR3 coding sequence is TGCGCCAGTAGCTATGGACTAGCGAGCACAGATACGCAGTATTTT.

On this clone itself: At one of its ends the junction is not consistent with the germline gene, which may arise from a read error. The rearrangement joins TRBV5-6 to TRBJ1-5; no clear D. The CDR3 loop spans 15 amino acids. The germline CDR1 and CDR2 sequences are SGHDT and YYEEEE. CDR3 in amino acids: CASSLAGSGSQPQHF. In DNA form, the CDR3 reads TGTGCCAGCAGCCTGGCGGGCTCGGGCAGTCAGCCCCAACATTTT.

This clone was seen only once. The chain employs TRBV28 and TRBJ1-5; tentatively, D is TRBD1 (6 bases). Trimming took 5 bases from V and 3 from J, leaving 17 bases between them. In germline, CDR1 is MDHEN, CDR2 SYDVKM. CDR3 length: 16 amino acids. For the CDR3, the DNA is TGTGCCAGCAGTGGTTCGTGGCAGGGGCTCAATCAGCCCCAGCATTTT. Translated, it gives CASSGSWQGLNQPQHF.

The chain employs TRBV6-1 and TRBJ1-1, with 9 positions matching TRBD1. Germline loops: CDR1 MNHNS, CDR2 SASEGT. Losses at the gene ends were 5 bases for V and 3 bases for J; bases not matched to a gene: 1. There are 13 residues in the CDR3. CDR3 amino acids: CASSWDRDTEAFF. CDR3 in DNA: TGTGCCAGCAGTTGGGACAGGGACACTGAAGCTTTCTTT.

This chain connects TRBV5-5 to TRBJ2-5; D gene unclear. This CDR3 comprises 12 residues. CDR1 SGHKS and CDR2 YYEKEE come from the germline V gene (reference sequence). The V gene lost 4 bases and the J gene lost 4 bases, with 8 bases spanning the gap. The chain's CDR3 is CASSPDGETQYF. Here the CDR3 DNA reads TGTGCCAGCAGCCCTGACGGAGAGACCCAGTACTTC.

The V gene is TRBV19, the J gene TRBJ2-7; 7 bases fit TRBD2. The germline V gene encodes CDR1 LNHDA and CDR2 SQIVND (reference sequence). The CDR3 extends over 16 amino acids. Trimming at V came to 0 bases and at J to 7 bases, leaving 12 bases not matched to a gene. CDR3 in amino acids: CASSIEGASGNGEQYF. The DNA for the CDR3 is TGTGCCAGTAGTATAGAGGGAGCTAGCGGAAACGGGGAGCAGTACTTC.

The J gene is TRBJ1-5, the V gene TRBV25-1, with 8 bases aligning to TRBD1. V was clipped by 4 bases and J by 7 bases; unmatched bases: 6. Per the germline V gene, CDR1 is MGHDK and CDR2 is SYGVNS. The length of the CDR3 is 14 residues. The CDR3 DNA reads as TGTGCCAGCAGTGCCCCGACAGGGGAGCAGCCCCAGCATTTT. It yields the protein CASSAPTGEQPQHF. The variable domain in full, with the rest retrieved from reference TRBV25-1 and TRBJ1-5, is EADIYQTPRYLVIGTGKKITLECSQTMGHDKMYWYQQDPGMELHLIHYSYGVNSTEKGDLSSESTVSRIRTEHFPLTLESARPSHTSQYLCASSAPTGEQPQHFGDGTRLSIL.

The J gene is TRBJ1-6, the V gene TRBV18, with no clear D. Germline V gene data show CDR1 as KGHSH and CDR2 as LQKENI. Trimming took off 2 bases at V and 8 bases at J, with 16 bases between the two ends. The CDR3 is 16 residues long. The CDR3 bases are TGTGCCAGCTCACCAGGGCAACCCGGGGAATATTCACCCCTCCACTTT. As protein: CASSPGQPGEYSPLHF.

V usage is TRBV30 and J usage is TRBJ1-6; no definite D call. The length of the CDR3 is 12 residues. CDR1 GTSNPN and CDR2 SVGIG come from the germline V gene (reference sequence). The V and J ends lost 3 bases and 8 bases respectively, with 8 bases between them. The CDR3 spells CAWSRTHSPLHF. The CDR3 region has the DNA TGTGCCTGGAGCAGGACGCATTCACCCCTCCACTTT.

The chain joins TRBV18 to TRBJ2-3; a weak D match, TRBD2 (6 bases). From germline, CDR1 is KGHSH and CDR2 LQKENI. The germline V and J ends were trimmed by 3 bases and 5 bases, with 6 bases remaining between them. The CDR3 has 12 amino acids. The CDR3 spells CASSPGRDTQYF. The CDR3 coding sequence is TGTGCCAGCTCACCCGGGAGAGATACGCAGTATTTT.

The chain is built from TRBV7-6 and TRBJ2-1; D unclear. CDR1 and CDR2 from the germline V gene are SGHVS and FNYEAQ. The CDR3 is 14 residues long. V gave up 1 base and J gave up 5 bases, with 9 bases separating them. CDR3 loop: CASSLELTNNEQFF. The CDR3 bases are TGTGCCAGCAGCTTAGAATTGACAAACAATGAGCAGTTCTTC. Full variable domain (outside the CDR3, taken from reference TRBV7-6 and TRBJ2-1): GAGVSQSPRYKVTKRGQDVALRCDPISGHVSLYWYRQALGQGPEFLTYFNYEAQQDKSGLPNDRFSAERPEGSISTLTIQRTEQRDSAMYRCASSLELTNNEQFFGPGTRLTVL.

The rearrangement joins TRBV6-1 to TRBJ2-1; 7 nucleotides align to TRBD1. V lost 5 bases to trimming and J lost 4 bases; unmatched junction nucleotides: 8. CDR3 size: 15 residues. Per germline, CDR1 MNHNS and CDR2 SASEGT. CDR3 DNA sequence: TGTGCCAGCAGTATACGACAGGGAACGTACAATGAGCAGTTCTTC. Its protein product is CASSIRQGTYNEQFF.

The chain links TRBV7-9 to TRBJ1-1; D gene ambiguous. Germline loops: CDR1 SEHNR, CDR2 FQNEAQ (reference sequence). Trimming cost V 1 base and J 2 bases, with 2 bases left between them. The CDR3 runs to 12 residues. Here the CDR3 DNA reads TGTGCCAGCAGCTTAGTAAACACTGAAGCTTTCTTT. This codes for CASSLVNTEAFF.

The J gene is TRBJ1-6, the V gene TRBV5-5, with D unresolved. The germline V gene has CDR1 SGHKS and CDR2 YYEKEE (reference sequence). This CDR3 region has 16 residues. Trimming shortened V by 2 bases and J by 0 bases, and 9 bases separated the two germline ends. As DNA, the CDR3 is TGTGCCAGCAGCTTTCCGCCCAGCTCCTATAATTCACCCCTCCACTTT. Protein sequence: CASSFPPSSYNSPLHF.

The rearrangement joins TRBV18 to TRBJ2-2; D not certain. Germline V gives CDR1 KGHSH, CDR2 LQKENI. V was cut by 0 bases and J by 2 bases, with 7 bases left in between. The CDR3 is 15 residues long. The CDR3 here is CASSPPTINTGELFF. For the CDR3, the DNA is TGTGCCAGCTCACCACCTACTATAAACACCGGGGAGCTGTTTTTT.

The rearrangement uses TRBV2 and TRBJ2-7; TRBD1 aligns across 7 bases. The CDR3 loop spans 15 amino acids. CDR1 SNHLY and CDR2 FYNNEI come from the germline V gene. The V gene end was trimmed by 3 bases and the J gene end by 3 bases; junction bases not matched to a gene: 8. The CDR3 reads CASSDSAGGVYEQYF. In nucleotides, the CDR3 is TGTGCCAGCAGTGACTCTGCAGGGGGAGTCTACGAGCAGTACTTC.

The V call is TRBV2, the J call TRBJ2-5; 8 bases are shared with TRBD2. Germline V gene lookup returns CDR1 SNHLY and CDR2 FYNNEI. The junction had 11 bases not matched to a gene; V was cut back by 2 bases and J by 9 bases. The CDR3 totals 15 residues. The CDR3 here is CASSEPTSGAVAQYF. The CDR3 nucleotides read TGTGCCAGCAGTGAACCTACTAGCGGAGCAGTTGCCCAGTACTTC. Complete variable domain (other parts from reference TRBV2 and TRBJ2-5): EPEVTQTPSHQVTQMGQEVILRCVPISNHLYFYWYRQILGQKVEFLVSFYNNEISEKSEIFDDQFSVERPDGSNFTLKIRSTKLEDSAMYFCASSEPTSGAVAQYFGPGTRLLVL.

This chain uses TRBV10-3 with TRBJ1-1; a possible D gene is TRBD1 (6 bases). The CDR3 runs to 14 residues. V lost 4 bases and J 1 base, leaving 10 bases between the germline ends. Germline V CDR1 and CDR2: ENHRY, SYGVKD. CDR3 residues: CAISGTDANTEAFF. CDR3 sequence (DNA): TGTGCCATCAGTGGGACAGACGCGAACACTGAAGCTTTCTTT.

This chain joins TRBV2 and TRBJ2-5; 11 nucleotides align to TRBD1. V was pared by 8 bases and J by 4 bases, with 6 bases of the junction left unmatched. This CDR3 has 14 amino acids. Germline CDR1 SNHLY, CDR2 FYNNEI. The CDR3: CASDEGTGGETQYF. CDR3 coding DNA: TGTGCCAGCGATGAAGGGACAGGGGGAGAGACCCAGTACTTC.

The chain links TRBV7-9 to TRBJ2-1, with a possible D match to TRBD2 (5 bases). Trimming left V 6 bases short and J 2 bases short, with 11 bases between. The CDR3 has 14 amino acids. The germline V gene encodes CDR1 SEHNR and CDR2 FQNEAQ (reference sequence). The CDR3 is CASSRERAYNEQFF. Here the CDR3 DNA reads TGTGCCAGCAGTCGAGAGAGGGCCTACAATGAGCAGTTCTTC.

This clone was observed a single time. The rearrangement uses TRBV7-7 and TRBJ2-5; 9 bases agree with TRBD2. The DNA end lines up better with TRBJ2-7; the J call may be wrong. The CDR3 loop spans 13 amino acids. Germline CDR1 and CDR2: SSHAT and FNYEAQ (reference sequence). The CDR3 loop reads CASSPRGGYEQYF. The DNA for the CDR3 is TGTGCCAGCAGCCCGCGGGGGGGCTACGAGCAGTACTTC.

The genes are TRBV7-9 and TRBJ2-7, with D perhaps being TRBD1 or TRBD2 (5 bases each). The germline V gene encodes CDR1 SEHNR and CDR2 FQNEAQ (reference sequence). This CDR3 is built from 15 residues. The germline V and J ends were trimmed by 4 bases and 4 bases, with 17 bases remaining between them. CDR3 region: CASSSTRHGAYEQYF. The DNA of the CDR3 is TGTGCCAGCAGCTCTACCCGGCACGGGGCATACGAGCAGTACTTC.

The rearrangement links TRBV27 to TRBJ1-3; no reliable D call. The CDR3 is 18 amino acids. The V gene lost 3 bases and the J gene lost 2 bases, with 20 bases spanning the gap. Germline V gives CDR1 MNHEY, CDR2 SMNVEV (reference sequence). CDR3 coding DNA: TGTGCCAGCAGTTTCGGCGGATTCTCAGCGTGTACTGGAAACACCATATATTTT. This encodes CASSFGGFSACTGNTIYF.

The chain uses TRBV2 and TRBJ1-4; D is undetermined. This CDR3 has 15 amino acids. Germline-derived CDR1 and CDR2 are SNHLY and FYNNEI. V lost 4 bases, J lost 4 bases, and 13 bases lay in between. Here the CDR3 DNA reads TGTGCCAGCAGTGTGTTGGGTTGGGTTAATGAAAAACTGTTTTTT. Encoded protein: CASSVLGWVNEKLFF.

This clone was detected only a few times. V usage is TRBV10-1 and J usage is TRBJ2-1; 9 bases are shared with TRBD1. The CDR3 contains 17 residues. V was clipped by 11 bases and J by 3 bases; unmatched bases: 17. CDR1 WNHNN and CDR2 SYGVQD come from the germline V gene (reference sequence). The CDR3 sequence: CAGTGTGCEISYNEQFF. The CDR3 nucleotides are TGCGCCGGGACCGGGACAGGGTGCGAGATTAGCTACAATGAGCAGTTCTTC.

The V gene is TRBV6-5, the J gene TRBJ1-4; D call uncertain. This CDR3 is built from 15 residues. CDR1 and CDR2 from the germline V gene are MNHEY and SVGAGI. Trimming shortened V by 2 bases and J by 0 bases, and 7 bases separated the two germline ends. The CDR3 is CASSYHQATNEKLFF. The CDR3 bases are TGTGCCAGCAGTTACCACCAGGCAACTAATGAAAAACTGTTTTTT.

V is TRBV7-3 and J is TRBJ2-1; 14 bases fit TRBD2. Per the germline V gene, CDR1 is SGHTA and CDR2 is FQGTGA. J lost 10 bases, V lost 5 bases, and 7 bases had no gene match. This CDR3 spans 15 amino acids. CDR3 nucleotide sequence: TGTGCCAGCAGCCCCGGGACTAGCGGGAGCAGGGAGCAGTTCTTC. It codes for CASSPGTSGSREQFF.

This clone was counted a single time. The chain recombines TRBV6-5 with TRBJ2-1, with D tentatively TRBD2 (6 bases). V dropped 2 bases and J dropped 7 bases, with 15 bases sitting between them. Germline assignment: CDR1 MNHEY and CDR2 SVGAGI. The CDR3 is 15 residues long. As DNA, the CDR3 is TGTGCCAGCAGTTACACTCGGCAGGCGGGGAATGAGCAGTTCTTC. Protein sequence: CASSYTRQAGNEQFF.